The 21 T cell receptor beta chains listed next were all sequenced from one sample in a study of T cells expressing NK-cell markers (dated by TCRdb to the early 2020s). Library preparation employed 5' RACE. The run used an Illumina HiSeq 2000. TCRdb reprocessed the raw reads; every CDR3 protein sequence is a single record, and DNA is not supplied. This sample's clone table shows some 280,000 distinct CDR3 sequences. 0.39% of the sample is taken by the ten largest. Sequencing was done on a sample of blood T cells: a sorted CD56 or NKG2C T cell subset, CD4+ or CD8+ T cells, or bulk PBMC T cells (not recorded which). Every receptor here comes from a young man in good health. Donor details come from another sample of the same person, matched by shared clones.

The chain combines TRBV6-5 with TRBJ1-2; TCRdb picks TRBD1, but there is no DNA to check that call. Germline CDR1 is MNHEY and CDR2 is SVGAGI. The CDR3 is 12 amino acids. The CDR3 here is CASRQGDSGYTF.

The CDR3 spells CASSLRGLASGTQYF. The J gene is TRBJ2-3, the V gene TRBV12-3 or TRBV12-4; TCRdb proposes TRBD2, but this gene call is untestable without DNA. The CDR3 is made up of 15 amino acids.

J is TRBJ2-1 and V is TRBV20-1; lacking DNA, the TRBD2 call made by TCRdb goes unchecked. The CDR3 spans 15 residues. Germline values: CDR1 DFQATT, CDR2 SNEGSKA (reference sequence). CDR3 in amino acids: CSAEAGLAGYNEQFF.

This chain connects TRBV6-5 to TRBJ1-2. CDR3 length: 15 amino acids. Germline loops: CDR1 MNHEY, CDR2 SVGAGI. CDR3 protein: CASSYSTQVGYGYTF.

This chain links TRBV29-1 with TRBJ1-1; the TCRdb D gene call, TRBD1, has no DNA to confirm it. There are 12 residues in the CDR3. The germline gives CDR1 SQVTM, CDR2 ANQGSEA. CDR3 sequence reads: CSVSRDRTEAFF.

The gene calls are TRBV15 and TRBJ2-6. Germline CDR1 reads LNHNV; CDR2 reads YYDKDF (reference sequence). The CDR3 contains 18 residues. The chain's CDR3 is CATSRDGATSSGANVLTF.

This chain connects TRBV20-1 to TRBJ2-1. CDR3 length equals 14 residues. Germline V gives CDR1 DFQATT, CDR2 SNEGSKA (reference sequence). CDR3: CSARGHGPHNEQFF.

CDR3 region: CSARGSLATDTQYF. The V call is TRBV20-1, the J call TRBJ2-3. The CDR3 is made up of 14 amino acids. The germline V gene has CDR1 DFQATT and CDR2 SNEGSKA (reference sequence).

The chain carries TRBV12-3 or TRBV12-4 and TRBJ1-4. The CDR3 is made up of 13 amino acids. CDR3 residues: CASSLGFREKLFF.

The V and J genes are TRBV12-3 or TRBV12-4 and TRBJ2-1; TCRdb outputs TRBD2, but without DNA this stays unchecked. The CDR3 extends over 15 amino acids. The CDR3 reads CASTLEGPSRGEQFF.

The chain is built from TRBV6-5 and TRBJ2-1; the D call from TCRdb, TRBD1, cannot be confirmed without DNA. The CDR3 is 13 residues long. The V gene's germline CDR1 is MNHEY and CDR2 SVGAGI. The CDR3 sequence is CASSYILGHEQFF.

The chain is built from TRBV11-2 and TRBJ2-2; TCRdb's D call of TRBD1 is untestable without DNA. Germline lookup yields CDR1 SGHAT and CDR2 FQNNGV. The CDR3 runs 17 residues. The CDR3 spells CASSYDRVRERTGELFF. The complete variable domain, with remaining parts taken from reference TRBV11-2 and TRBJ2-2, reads EAGVAQSPRYKIIEKRQSVAFWCNPISGHATLYWYQQILGQGPKLLIQFQNNGVVDDSQLPKDRFSAERLKGVDSTLKIQPAKLEDSAVYLCASSYDRVRERTGELFFGEGSRLTVL.

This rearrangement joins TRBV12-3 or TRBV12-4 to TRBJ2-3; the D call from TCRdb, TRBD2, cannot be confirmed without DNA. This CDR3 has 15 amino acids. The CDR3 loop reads CASSFSSSPTDTQYF.

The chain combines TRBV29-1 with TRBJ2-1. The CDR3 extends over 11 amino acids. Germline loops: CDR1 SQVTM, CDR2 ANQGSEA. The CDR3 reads CSVGFVDEQFF.

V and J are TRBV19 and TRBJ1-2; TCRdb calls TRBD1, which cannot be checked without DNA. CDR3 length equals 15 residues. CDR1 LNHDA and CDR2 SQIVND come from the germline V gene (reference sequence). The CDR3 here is CASGPGGALNYGYTF.

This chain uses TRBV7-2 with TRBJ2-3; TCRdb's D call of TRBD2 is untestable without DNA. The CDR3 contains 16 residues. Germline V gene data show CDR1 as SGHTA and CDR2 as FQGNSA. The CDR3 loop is CASSRSGTSDTDTQYF.

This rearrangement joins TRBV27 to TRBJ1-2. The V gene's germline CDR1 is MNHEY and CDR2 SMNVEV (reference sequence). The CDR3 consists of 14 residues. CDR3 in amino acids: CASRRTPVNYGYTF.

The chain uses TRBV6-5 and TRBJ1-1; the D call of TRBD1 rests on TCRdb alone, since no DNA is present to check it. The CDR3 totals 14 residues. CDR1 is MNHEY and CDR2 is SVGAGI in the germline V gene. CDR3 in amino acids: CASSLVQGALGAFF.

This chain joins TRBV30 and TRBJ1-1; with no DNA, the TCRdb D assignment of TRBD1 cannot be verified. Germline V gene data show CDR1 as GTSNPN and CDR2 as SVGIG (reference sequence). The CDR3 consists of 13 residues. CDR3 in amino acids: CACGQRKDTEAFF.

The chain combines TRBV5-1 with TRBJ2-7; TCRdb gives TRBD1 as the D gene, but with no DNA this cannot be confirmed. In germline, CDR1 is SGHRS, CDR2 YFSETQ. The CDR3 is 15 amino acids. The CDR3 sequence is CASSLERGRTYEQYF.

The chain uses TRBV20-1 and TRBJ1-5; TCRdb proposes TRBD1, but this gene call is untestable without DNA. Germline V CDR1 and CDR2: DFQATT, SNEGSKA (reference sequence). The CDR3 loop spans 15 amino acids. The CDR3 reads CSARVGARGNQPQHF.